This T cell receptor beta chain was documented in a study of blood T cell repertoires in COVID-19. Across the study: PBMCs, B-cell-depleted T cells, or T cells provided the cDNA or gDNA that made up the material.

CDR1 and CDR2 (germline): MNHEY, SVGAGI. This CDR3 has 16 residues. J lost 3 bases, V lost 0 bases, and 5 bases had no gene match. Profiling relied on immunoSEQ multiplex PCR, and the TCRdb table lists in-frame clones only, not all of them. The profile shows approximately 330,000 clones, roughly 87% of them singletons. Sequencing used peripheral blood. This chain joins TRBV6-5 and TRBJ1-5, with TRBD1 matching 7 bases. This clonotype was obtained from a man aged 25-45 years with COVID-19, enrolled during active disease. The CDR3 protein is CASSYSGQVNNQPQHF. The CDR3 DNA is TGTGCCAGCAGTTACTCAGGACAGGTAAACAATCAGCCCCAGCATTTT.